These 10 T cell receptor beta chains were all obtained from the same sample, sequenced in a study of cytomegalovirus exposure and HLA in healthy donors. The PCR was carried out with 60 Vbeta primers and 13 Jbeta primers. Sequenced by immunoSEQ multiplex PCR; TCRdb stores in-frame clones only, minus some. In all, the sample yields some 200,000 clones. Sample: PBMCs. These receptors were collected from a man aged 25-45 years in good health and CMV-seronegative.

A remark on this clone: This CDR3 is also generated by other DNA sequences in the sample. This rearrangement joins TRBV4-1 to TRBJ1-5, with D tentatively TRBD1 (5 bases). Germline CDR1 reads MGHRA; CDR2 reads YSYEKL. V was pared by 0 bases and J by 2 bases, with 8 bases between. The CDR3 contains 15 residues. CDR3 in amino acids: CASSQDARGNQPQHF. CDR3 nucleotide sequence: TGCGCCAGCAGCCAAGATGCCAGGGGCAATCAGCCCCAGCATTTT.

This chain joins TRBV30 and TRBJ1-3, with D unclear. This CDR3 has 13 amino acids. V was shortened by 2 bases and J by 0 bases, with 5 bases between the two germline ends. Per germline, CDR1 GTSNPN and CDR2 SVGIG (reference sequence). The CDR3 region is CAWSRLSGNTIYF. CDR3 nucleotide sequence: TGTGCCTGGAGTAGACTCTCTGGAAACACCATATATTTT.

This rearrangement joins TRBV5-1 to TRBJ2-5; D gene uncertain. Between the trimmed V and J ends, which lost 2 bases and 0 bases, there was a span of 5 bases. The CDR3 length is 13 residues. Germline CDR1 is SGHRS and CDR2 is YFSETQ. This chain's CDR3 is CASSLEYQETQYF. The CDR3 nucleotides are TGCGCCAGCAGCTTAGAGTACCAAGAGACCCAGTACTTC.

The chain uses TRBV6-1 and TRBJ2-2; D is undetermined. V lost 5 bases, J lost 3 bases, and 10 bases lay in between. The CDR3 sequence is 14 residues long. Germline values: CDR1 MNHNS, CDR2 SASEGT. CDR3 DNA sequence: TGTGCCAGCAGTACCCACCGGGACACCGGGGAGCTGTTTTTT. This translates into CASSTHRDTGELFF.

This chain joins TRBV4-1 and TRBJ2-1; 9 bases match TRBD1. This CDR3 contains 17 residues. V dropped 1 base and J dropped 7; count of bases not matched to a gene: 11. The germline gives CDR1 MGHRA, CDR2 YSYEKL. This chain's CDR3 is CASSQGTGLGTGNEQFF. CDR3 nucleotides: TGCGCCAGCAGCCAAGGGACAGGGTTAGGGACAGGGAATGAGCAGTTCTTC.

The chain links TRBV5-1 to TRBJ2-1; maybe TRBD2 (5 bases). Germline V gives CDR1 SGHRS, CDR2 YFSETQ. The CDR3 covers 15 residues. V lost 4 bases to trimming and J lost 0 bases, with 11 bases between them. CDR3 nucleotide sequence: TGCGCCAGCAGCCCGGCTAGCAGCTCCTACAATGAGCAGTTCTTC. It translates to CASSPASSSYNEQFF.

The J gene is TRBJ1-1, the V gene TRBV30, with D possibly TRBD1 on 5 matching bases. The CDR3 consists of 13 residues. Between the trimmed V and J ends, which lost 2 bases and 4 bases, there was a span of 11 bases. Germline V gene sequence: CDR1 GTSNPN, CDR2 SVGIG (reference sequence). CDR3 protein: CAWSKRGSTEAFF. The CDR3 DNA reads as TGTGCCTGGAGTAAAAGGGGAAGCACTGAAGCTTTCTTT.

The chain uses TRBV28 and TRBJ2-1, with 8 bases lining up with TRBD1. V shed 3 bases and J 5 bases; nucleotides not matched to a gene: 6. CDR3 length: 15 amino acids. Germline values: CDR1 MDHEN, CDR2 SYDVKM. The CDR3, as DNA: TGTGCCAGCAGTTTCCTCGCGGGACAGGACAATGAGCAGTTCTTC. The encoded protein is CASSFLAGQDNEQFF.

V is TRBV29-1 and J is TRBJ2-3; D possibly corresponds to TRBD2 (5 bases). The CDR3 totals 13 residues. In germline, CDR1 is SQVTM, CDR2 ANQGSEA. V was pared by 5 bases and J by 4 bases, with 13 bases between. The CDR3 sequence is CSVLRDPADTQYF. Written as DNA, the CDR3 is TGCAGCGTTTTACGGGATCCCGCAGATACGCAGTATTTT.

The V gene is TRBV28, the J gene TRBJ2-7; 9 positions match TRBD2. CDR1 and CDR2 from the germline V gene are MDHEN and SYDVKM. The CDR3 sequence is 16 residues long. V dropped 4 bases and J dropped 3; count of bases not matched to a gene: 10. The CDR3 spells CASSSPSSGTFYEQYF. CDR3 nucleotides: TGTGCCAGCAGTTCTCCATCTAGCGGGACTTTCTACGAGCAGTACTTC.